The entry below gives a single TCR beta chain sequence along with its context. This sample was included in a study of blood T cell repertoires in COVID-19. As processed by the authors: The authors estimated nucleated cell counts from reference gene primer amplification. Here immunoSEQ multiplex PCR was the method, and the copy in TCRdb shows in-frame clones only, minus some. D and trimming were read from the DNA, whereas the V and J calls and clone size are those reported in that table. The table records about 190,000 clones, approximately 79% of them present only once. The source is a woman between 50 and 59 years old with acute or convalescent COVID-19. The sequencing sample was made of peripheral blood.

The CDR3 DNA is TGTGCTAGTGGTTTAATTCAGGGGAGCCCGGGGAACACTGAAGCTTTCTTT. Amino acids: CASGLIQGSPGNTEAFF. The chain links TRBV12-5 to TRBJ1-1; a possible D gene is TRBD1 (6 bases). The ends were cut back, 3 bases at V and 1 base at J, with 18 bases in the middle. This CDR3 has 17 amino acids. Germline V gene sequence: CDR1 LGHNT, CDR2 FRNRAP.